The clone carrying this T cell receptor beta chain was counted many times. The sample comes from a study of blood T cells in healthy people across ages. Trimming at V came to 6 bases and at J to 3 bases, leaving 12 bases not matched to a gene. The germline V gene encodes CDR1 MNHEY and CDR2 SMNVEV (reference sequence). The CDR3 totals 17 residues. The second PCR ran 7 to 11 cycles with a sample-barcoded 5' primer and J-beta primers. MiXCR, applied by TCRdb to the 5' RACE reads, yields one record per CDR3 protein. The sample lists around 670,000 distinct CDR3 sequences, about 30% seen once, with 15% to 17% in the top ten.

The J gene is TRBJ1-1, the V gene TRBV27; the match to TRBD1 covers 11 bases. This sequence was found in a woman older than 75 in good health. Sequenced material: blood. CDR3 in DNA: TGTGCCAGCAGCCGCGGACCCGGGACAGGGGGGGACACTGAAGCTTTCTTT. Its translation is CASSRGPGTGGDTEAFF.